What follows describes a single T cell receptor (beta chain). Its antigen is currently unknown. This sample stems from a study of T cell responses to AZD1222 COVID-19 vaccine. General study findings and limits: A reported finding is that nearly half of spike-specific TCRs target unmutated variant regions.

The table came from immunoSEQ multiplex PCR; TCRdb's copy has only in-frame clones and leaves some out. The table lists about 130,000 clones, about 90% of them singletons, with approximately 4.2% in the top ten. Trimming pared 6 bases from V and 0 bases from J, leaving 15 bases between. This CDR3 is built from 17 residues. Germline V gene sequence: CDR1 LNHDA, CDR2 SQIVND (reference sequence). Material: peripheral blood, obtained on day 0 of AZD1222 vaccination. The sequence was obtained from an adult in good health. The chain has TRBV19 and TRBJ2-6, with a possible D match to TRBD1 (6 bases). The CDR3 here is CASRAGTPISGANVLTF. CDR3 nucleotide sequence: TGTGCCAGTAGAGCCGGGACACCTATCTCTGGGGCCAACGTCCTGACTTTC.